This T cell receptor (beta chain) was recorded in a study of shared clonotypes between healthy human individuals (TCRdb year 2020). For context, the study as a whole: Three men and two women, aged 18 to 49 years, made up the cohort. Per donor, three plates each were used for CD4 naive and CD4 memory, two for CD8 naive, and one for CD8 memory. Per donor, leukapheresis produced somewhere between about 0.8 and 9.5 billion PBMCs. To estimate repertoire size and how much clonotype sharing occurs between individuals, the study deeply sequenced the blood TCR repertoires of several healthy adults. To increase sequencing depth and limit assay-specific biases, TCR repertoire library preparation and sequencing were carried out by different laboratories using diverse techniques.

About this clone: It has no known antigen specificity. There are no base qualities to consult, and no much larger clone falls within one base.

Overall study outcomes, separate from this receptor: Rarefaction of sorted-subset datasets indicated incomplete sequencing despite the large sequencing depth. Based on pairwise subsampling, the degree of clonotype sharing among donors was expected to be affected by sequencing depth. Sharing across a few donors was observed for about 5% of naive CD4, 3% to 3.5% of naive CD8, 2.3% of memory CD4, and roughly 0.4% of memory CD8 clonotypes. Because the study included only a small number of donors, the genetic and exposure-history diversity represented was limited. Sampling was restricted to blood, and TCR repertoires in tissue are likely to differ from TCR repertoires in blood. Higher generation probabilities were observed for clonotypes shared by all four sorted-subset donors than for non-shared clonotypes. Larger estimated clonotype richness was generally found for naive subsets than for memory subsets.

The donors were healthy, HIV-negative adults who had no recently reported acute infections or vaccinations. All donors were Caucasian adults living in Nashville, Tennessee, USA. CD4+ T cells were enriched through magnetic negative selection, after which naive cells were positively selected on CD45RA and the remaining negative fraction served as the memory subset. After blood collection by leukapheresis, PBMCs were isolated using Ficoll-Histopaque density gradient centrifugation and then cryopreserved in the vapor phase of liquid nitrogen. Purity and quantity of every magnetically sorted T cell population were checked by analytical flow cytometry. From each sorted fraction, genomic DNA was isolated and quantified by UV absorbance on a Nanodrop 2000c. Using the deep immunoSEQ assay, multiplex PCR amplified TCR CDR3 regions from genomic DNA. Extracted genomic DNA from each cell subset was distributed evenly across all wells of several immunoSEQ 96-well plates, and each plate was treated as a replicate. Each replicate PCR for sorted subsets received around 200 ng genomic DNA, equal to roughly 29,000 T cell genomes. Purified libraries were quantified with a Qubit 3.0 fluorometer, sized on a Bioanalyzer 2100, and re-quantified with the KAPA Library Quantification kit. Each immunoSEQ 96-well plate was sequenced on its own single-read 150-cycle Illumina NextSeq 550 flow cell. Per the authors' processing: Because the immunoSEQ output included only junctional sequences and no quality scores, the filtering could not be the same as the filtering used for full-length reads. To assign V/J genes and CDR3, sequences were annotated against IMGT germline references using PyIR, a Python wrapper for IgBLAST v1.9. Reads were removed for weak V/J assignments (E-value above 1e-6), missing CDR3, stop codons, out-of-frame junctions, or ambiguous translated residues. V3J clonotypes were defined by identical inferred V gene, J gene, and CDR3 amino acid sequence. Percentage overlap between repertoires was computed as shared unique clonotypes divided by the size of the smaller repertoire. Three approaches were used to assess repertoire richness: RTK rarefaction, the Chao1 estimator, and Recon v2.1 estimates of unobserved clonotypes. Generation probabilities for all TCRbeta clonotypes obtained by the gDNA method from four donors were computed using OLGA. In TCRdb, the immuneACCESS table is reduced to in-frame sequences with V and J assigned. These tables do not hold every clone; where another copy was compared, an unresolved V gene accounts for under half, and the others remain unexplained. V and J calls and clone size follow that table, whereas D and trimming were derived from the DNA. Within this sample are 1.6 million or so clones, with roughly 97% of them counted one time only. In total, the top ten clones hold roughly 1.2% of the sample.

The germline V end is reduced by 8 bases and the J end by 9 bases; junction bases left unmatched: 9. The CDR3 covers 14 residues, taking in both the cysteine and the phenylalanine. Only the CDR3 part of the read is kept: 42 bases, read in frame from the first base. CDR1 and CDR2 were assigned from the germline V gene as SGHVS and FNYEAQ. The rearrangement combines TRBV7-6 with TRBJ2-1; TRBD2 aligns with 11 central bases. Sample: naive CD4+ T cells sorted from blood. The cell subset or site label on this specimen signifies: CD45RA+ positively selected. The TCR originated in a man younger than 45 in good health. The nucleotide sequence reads TGTGCCAGCTCTCTTAGCGGGAGGGGTGGTGAGCAGTTCTTC. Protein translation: CASSLSGRGGEQFF.